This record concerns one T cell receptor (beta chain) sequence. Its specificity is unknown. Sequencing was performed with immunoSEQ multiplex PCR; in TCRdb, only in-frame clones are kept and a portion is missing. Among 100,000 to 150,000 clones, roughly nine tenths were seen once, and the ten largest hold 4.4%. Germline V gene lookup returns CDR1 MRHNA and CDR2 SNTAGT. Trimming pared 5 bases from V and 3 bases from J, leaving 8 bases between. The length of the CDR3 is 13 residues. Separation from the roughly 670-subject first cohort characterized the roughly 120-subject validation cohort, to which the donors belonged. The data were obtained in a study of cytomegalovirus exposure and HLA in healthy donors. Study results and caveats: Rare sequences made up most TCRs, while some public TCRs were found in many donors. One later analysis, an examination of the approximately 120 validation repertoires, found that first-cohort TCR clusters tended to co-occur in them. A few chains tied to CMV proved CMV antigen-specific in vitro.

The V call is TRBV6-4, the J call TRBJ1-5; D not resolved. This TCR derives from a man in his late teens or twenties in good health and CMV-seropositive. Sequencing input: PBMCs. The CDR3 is CASSPEVNQPQHF. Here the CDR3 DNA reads TGTGCCAGCAGTCCTGAGGTCAATCAGCCCCAGCATTTT.